This T cell receptor (beta chain) was recovered during a study of control samples from healthy donors and cancer patients. Trimming removed 5 bases at V and 5 bases at J, with 22 bases between. CDR3 length: 17 residues. Per the germline V gene, CDR1 is MNHNY and CDR2 is SVGAGI (reference sequence). Only in-frame clones appear in the TCRdb table, and some are missing; sequencing was by immunoSEQ multiplex PCR. The top ten hold approximately 15% of the sample, which has 150,000 to 200,000 clones, about 95% seen once. The chain joins TRBV6-6 to TRBJ2-1; no definite D call. Material: PBMCs. The receptor comes from a man aged 60-69 years with colorectal cancer. CDR3 loop: CASSRLGNLGPHNEQFF. CDR3 sequence (DNA): TGTGCCAGCAGTCGCCTCGGTAACCTCGGACCGCACAATGAGCAGTTCTTC.